Listed here are 12 T cell receptor beta chains from one sample, sequenced in a study of shared clonotypes between healthy human individuals. Data came from immunoSEQ multiplex PCR; TCRdb stores just in-frame clones and leaves some out. Here the sample spans 700,000 or so clones, 72% being singletons. The specimen sequenced was memory CD4+ T cells sorted from blood. Stated subset: CD45RA-negative fraction. Receptor source: a woman in her 30s in good health.

The genes are TRBV10-2 and TRBJ2-5; a possible D gene is TRBD1 (5 bases). The ends were cut back, 5 bases at V and 1 base at J, with 14 bases in the middle. Per the germline V gene, CDR1 is WSHSY and CDR2 is SAAADI. The CDR3 is 15 amino acids. The CDR3 loop is CASSRGRSLQETQYF. The CDR3 DNA reads as TGCGCCAGCAGTAGGGGCAGGAGTCTCCAAGAGACCCAGTACTTC.

This clone was recorded a few times. This sequence joins TRBV4-1 and TRBJ1-4; D may be TRBD1 (5 bases). This CDR3 contains 16 residues. Germline V gives CDR1 MGHRA, CDR2 YSYEKL. Trimming stripped 1 base from V and 4 bases from J, with 13 bases between. The CDR3 reads CASSQVKTVRNEKLFF. CDR3 DNA: TGCGCCAGCAGCCAAGTTAAGACAGTCCGTAATGAAAAACTGTTTTTT.

This sequence joins TRBV5-3 and TRBJ2-1; 8 bases align to TRBD1. TRBV5-3 falls under the ORF class, with uncertain function. V shed 4 bases, J shed 16 bases, and the junction held 10 bases outside the gene matches. This CDR3 region has 12 residues. This chain's CDR3 is CARSRLRDRFFF. The CDR3 DNA is TGTGCCAGAAGCCGTCTCCGGGACAGGTTCTTCTTC.

The rearrangement joins TRBV28 to TRBJ1-4, with 8 bases that match TRBD1. Trimming at V came to 4 bases and at J to 8 bases, leaving 15 bases not matched to a gene. The V gene's germline CDR1 is MDHEN and CDR2 SYDVKM. The CDR3 contains 17 residues. The CDR3 spells CASSSGLRTGKGEKLFF. The CDR3 bases are TGTGCCAGCAGTTCAGGGCTTAGGACAGGGAAGGGAGAAAAACTGTTTTTT.

The chain couples TRBV6-4 to TRBJ1-3; D is unresolved. Germline V gene lookup returns CDR1 MRHNA and CDR2 SNTAGT. This CDR3 contains 14 residues. V lost 4 bases and J 4 bases, leaving 11 bases between the germline ends. The CDR3 spells CASSVLGLGNTIYF. CDR3 sequence (DNA): TGTGCCAGCAGTGTTCTGGGTTTAGGAAACACCATATATTTT.

This clone was seen only once. The V call is TRBV28, the J call TRBJ2-5; TRBD2 might be the D (6 bases). With 5 bases removed from V and 2 bases from J, the gap between germline ends came to 9 bases. CDR1 and CDR2 (germline): MDHEN, SYDVKM. The CDR3 runs 13 residues. The CDR3 coding sequence is TGTGCCAGCAGTCGGGACTTTCAAGAGACCCAGTACTTC. Amino acid sequence: CASSRDFQETQYF.

The rearrangement uses TRBV6-6 and TRBJ2-1; D remains ambiguous. The CDR3 contains 11 residues. V lost 5 bases, J lost 12 bases, and 11 bases lay in between. Germline CDR1 reads MNHNY; CDR2 reads SVGAGI (reference sequence). The CDR3 DNA sequence: TGTGCCAGCAGTCCCGGCCTTATGCAGTTCTTC. It translates to CASSPGLMQFF.

The CDR3 sequence is CASSLVVSGSSYNEQFF. Here the CDR3 DNA reads TGTGCCAGCAGCTTAGTCGTTAGCGGGAGCTCCTACAATGAGCAGTTCTTC. This chain links TRBV7-6 with TRBJ2-1, with 9 bases identical to TRBD2. This CDR3 spans 17 amino acids. The germline V gene encodes CDR1 SGHVS and CDR2 FNYEAQ. V was clipped by 1 base and J by 0 bases; unmatched bases: 4. The whole variable domain, filled in from reference TRBV7-6 and TRBJ2-1, reads GAGVSQSPRYKVTKRGQDVALRCDPISGHVSLYWYRQALGQGPEFLTYFNYEAQQDKSGLPNDRFSAERPEGSISTLTIQRTEQRDSAMYRCASSLVVSGSSYNEQFFGPGTRLTVL.

On this clone: This sample includes further DNA sequences coding for the same CDR3. The chain employs TRBV20-1 and TRBJ2-7, with 7 bases identical to TRBD2. Per the germline V gene, CDR1 is DFQATT and CDR2 is SNEGSKA (reference sequence). The CDR3 is made up of 11 amino acids. V gave up 6 bases and J gave up 3 bases; unmatched junction bases: 2. The CDR3 sequence is CSAAGNYEQYF. The DNA for the CDR3 is TGCAGTGCAGCGGGGAACTACGAGCAGTACTTC.

The chain recombines TRBV18 with TRBJ1-3, with D possibly being TRBD1 (6 bases). Germline CDR1 is KGHSH and CDR2 is LQKENI. This CDR3 is 17 amino acids long. The V and J ends lost 0 bases and 1 base respectively, with 13 bases between them. As DNA, the CDR3 is TGTGCCAGCTCACCACCCTCACAGGGTTTATCTGGAAACACCATATATTTT. Translating it yields CASSPPSQGLSGNTIYF.

The chain employs TRBV28 and TRBJ1-2, with 10 bases lining up with TRBD1. The CDR3 extends over 15 amino acids. CDR1 and CDR2 (germline): MDHEN, SYDVKM. Trimming cost V 6 bases and J 10 bases; bases outside gene matches: 14. The CDR3 nucleotides read TGTGCCAGCAGCGAAACCCCTCCGACAGGGGGCCTCTACACCTTC. This translates into CASSETPPTGGLYTF.

The chain is built from TRBV5-1 and TRBJ2-5; 14 positions agree with TRBD2. Germline trimming cut 4 bases from V and 5 bases from J; bases unmatched to any gene: 10. The germline CDR1 and CDR2 sequences are SGHRS and YFSETQ. The CDR3 length is 17 residues. CDR3 sequence reads: CASSARTSGRRDETQYF. DNA for the CDR3: TGCGCCAGCAGCGCCCGGACTAGCGGGAGGCGGGATGAGACCCAGTACTTC.